This entry is about one TCR beta chain. Antigen specificity is unknown. The data derive from a study of cytomegalovirus exposure and HLA in healthy donors. About the research overall: Of a few hundred genotyped donors, about 81% grouped in the Caucasian-associated ancestry cluster.

Overall study findings and caveats: Later analysis showed most CMV-associated TCR beta chains appearing HLA-restricted.

Use of 60 Vbeta and 13 Jbeta primers characterized the PCR. The method was immunoSEQ multiplex PCR; TCRdb's version includes in-frame clones alone and lacks a portion of them. The sample table sets out about 140,000 clones. From germline, CDR1 is MRHNA and CDR2 SNTAGT. Germline trimming cut 5 bases from V and 7 bases from J; bases unmatched to any gene: 16. This CDR3 is 17 amino acids long. Sequencing was performed on PBMCs. The TCR originated in a woman between 18 and 29 years old in good health and CMV-seronegative. The chain employs TRBV6-4 and TRBJ2-1; 8 bases align to TRBD2. DNA for the CDR3: TGTGCCAGCAGTCGAATCGCCGGGACTAGGGGTTGGAATGAGCAGTTCTTC. Translating gives CASSRIAGTRGWNEQFF.